These 21 T cell receptor beta chains came from one sample sequenced in a study of cytomegalovirus exposure and HLA in healthy donors. 13 Jbeta primers and 60 Vbeta primers were used for the PCR. The table came from immunoSEQ multiplex PCR; TCRdb's copy has only in-frame clones and leaves some out. The data hold approximately 260,000 clones, with approximately 84% observed a single time. The sample taken for sequencing was PBMCs. These receptors were obtained from a woman aged 40 to 49 in good health and CMV-seropositive.

The J gene is TRBJ1-5, the V gene TRBV19; D unclear. This CDR3 has 16 amino acids. Germline V gives CDR1 LNHDA, CDR2 SQIVND (reference sequence). V was trimmed by 2 bases and J by 0 bases, leaving 11 bases between them. The CDR3 spells CASSISGLDSNQPQHF. Written as DNA, the CDR3 is TGTGCCAGTAGTATATCGGGTTTGGATAGCAATCAGCCCCAGCATTTT.

This clone has only a few counts. The V and J genes are TRBV28 and TRBJ1-1, with D possibly TRBD1 on 5 matching bases. The V and J ends lost 5 bases and 4 bases respectively, with 17 bases between them. Germline assignment: CDR1 MDHEN and CDR2 SYDVKM. The CDR3 sequence is 15 residues long. The DNA of the CDR3 is TGTGCCAGCAGTCCCCGGACAACCCTTACCACTGAAGCTTTCTTT. Amino acids: CASSPRTTLTTEAFF.

This clone was seen only a few times. The chain has TRBV14 and TRBJ2-5; D perhaps matches TRBD2 (6 bases). With 3 bases removed from V and 6 bases from J, the gap between germline ends came to 26 bases. This CDR3 is built from 18 residues. Germline CDR1 is SGHDN and CDR2 is FVKESK. This chain's CDR3 is CASSHAVGLASSLKTQYF. CDR3 DNA sequence: TGTGCCAGCAGCCACGCAGTAGGGCTAGCGTCCTCCTTGAAGACCCAGTACTTC.

The chain employs TRBV4-2 and TRBJ2-3, with TRBD2 matching over 10 bases. Germline CDR1 reads LGHNA; CDR2 reads YNFKEQ. CDR3 size: 16 residues. J was trimmed by 6 bases and V by 0 bases; bases with no gene match: 6. The CDR3 region is CASSQDRASGSDTQYF. Here the CDR3 DNA reads TGTGCCAGCAGCCAAGATCGGGCTAGCGGGAGTGATACGCAGTATTTT.

The chain is built from TRBV7-9 and TRBJ1-2; 7 bases align to TRBD1. The CDR3 has 14 residues. With V trimmed by 1 base and J by 5 bases, 4 bases remained unmatched. Germline-derived CDR1 and CDR2 are SEHNR and FQNEAQ (reference sequence). The CDR3 is CASSLVLTGYGYTF. The DNA for the CDR3 is TGTGCCAGCAGCTTAGTTCTGACAGGGTATGGCTACACCTTC.

The chain links TRBV19 to TRBJ2-2; TRBD1 aligns across 8 bases. The V gene's germline CDR1 is LNHDA and CDR2 SQIVND (reference sequence). Losses at the gene ends were 5 bases for V and 5 bases for J; bases not matched to a gene: 7. The length of the CDR3 is 15 residues. The CDR3 sequence is CASSLGRGPTGELFF. The CDR3 region has the DNA TGTGCCAGTAGTCTGGGCAGGGGGCCTACCGGGGAGCTGTTTTTT.

This chain links TRBV19 with TRBJ1-3; D remains unclear. Germline CDR1 and CDR2: LNHDA and SQIVND (reference sequence). The CDR3 loop spans 15 amino acids. Trimming left V 6 bases short and J 4 bases short, with 16 bases between. The CDR3 bases are TGTGCCAGTAGACCCAGCGGAGCTACGGGAAACACCATATATTTT. It specifies CASRPSGATGNTIYF.

V usage is TRBV19 and J usage is TRBJ1-1, with TRBD1 identical over 9 bases. V trimming: 5 bases; J trimming: 3 bases; junction bases outside the gene matches: 4. The CDR3 covers 14 residues. Germline V CDR1 and CDR2: LNHDA, SQIVND (reference sequence). CDR3 coding DNA: TGTGCCAGTAGTCGCACAGGGGGCGACACTGAAGCTTTCTTT. Its translation is CASSRTGGDTEAFF.

The rearrangement uses TRBV25-1 and TRBJ2-1; tentative D call: TRBD2 (5 bases). CDR1 is MGHDK, CDR2 SYGVNS, per germline. V lost 5 bases and J lost 3, with 8 bases in between. This CDR3 is built from 13 residues. In DNA form, the CDR3 reads TGTGCCAGCAGTCCGACTAACTACAATGAGCAGTTCTTC. This encodes CASSPTNYNEQFF.

The J gene is TRBJ2-7, the V gene TRBV5-1; D is unresolved. Germline V CDR1 and CDR2: SGHRS, YFSETQ. The length of the CDR3 is 13 residues. V lost 0 bases and J 5 bases, leaving 9 bases between the germline ends. CDR3 sequence (DNA): TGCGCCAGCAGCTTGGAGAGTAGCAACGAGCAGTACTTC. This sequence encodes CASSLESSNEQYF.

Comments on this clone: Other DNA sequences within the sample encode an identical CDR3. This rearrangement joins TRBV7-9 to TRBJ1-2; 7 nucleotides align to TRBD1. Germline CDR1 and CDR2: SEHNR and FQNEAQ (reference sequence). V lost 0 bases to trimming and J lost 2 bases; unmatched junction nucleotides: 0. The CDR3 sequence is 14 residues long. The CDR3 DNA follows: TGTGCCAGCAGCTTAGCAGGGGGCAACTATGGCTACACCTTC. Its translation is CASSLAGGNYGYTF.

Here the CDR3 reads CASSLIAGQPQHF. Written as DNA, the CDR3 is TGTGCCAGCAGTCTAATCGCAGGGCAGCCCCAGCATTTT. V is TRBV2 and J is TRBJ1-5; possible D gene TRBD1, 5 bases. The V end lost 5 bases, the J end lost 7 bases, and 12 bases lay between the germline ends. CDR1 and CDR2 (germline): SNHLY, FYNNEI. The CDR3 covers 13 residues.

The V call is TRBV7-8, the J call TRBJ2-3, with TRBD2 as a possible D gene (5 bases). V lost 0 bases to trimming and J lost 1 base, with 5 bases between them. This CDR3 region has 14 residues. Germline CDR1 and CDR2: SGHVS and FQNEAQ. CDR3 DNA sequence: TGTGCCAGCAGCTTAGCGGGAGGCACAGATACGCAGTATTTT. It encodes CASSLAGGTDTQYF. Complete variable domain (other parts from reference TRBV7-8 and TRBJ2-3): GAGVSQSPRYKVAKRGQDVALRCDPISGHVSLFWYQQALGQGPEFLTYFQNEAQLDKSGLPSDRFFAERPEGSVSTLKIQRTQQEDSAVYLCASSLAGGTDTQYFGPGTRLTVL.

This clone was counted once. The chain carries TRBV6-1 and TRBJ1-1; the D is unclear. V gave up 5 bases and J gave up 1 base, with 8 bases separating them. CDR3 length: 13 amino acids. Germline V gives CDR1 MNHNS, CDR2 SASEGT. CDR3 coding DNA: TGTGCCAGCAGTTCGAACAGGAACACTGAAGCTTTCTTT. This translates into CASSSNRNTEAFF.

The V gene is TRBV5-1, the J gene TRBJ2-3, with 13 bases aligning to TRBD2. This CDR3 is built from 17 residues. The V and J ends lost 2 bases and 5 bases, in that order; junction bases with no gene match: 8. Per germline, CDR1 SGHRS and CDR2 YFSETQ. CDR3 loop: CASSFSGGLAGRDTQYF. In nucleotides, the CDR3 is TGCGCCAGCAGCTTTTCGGGGGGACTAGCGGGAAGAGATACGCAGTATTTT.

The sample holds a few counts of this clone. The genes are TRBV11-3 and TRBJ2-1; 15 bases map to TRBD2. CDR3 length equals 16 residues. J lost 6 bases, V lost 5 bases, and 5 bases had no gene match. Germline-derived CDR1 and CDR2 are SGHNT and YENEEA. CDR3 DNA: TGTGCCAGCAGCCCCCGGACTAGCGGGAGGGCCAATGAGCAGTTCTTC. Translation gives CASSPRTSGRANEQFF.

This CDR3 reads CASSPRSSPLSSYEQYF. CDR3 bases: TGCGCCAGCAGCCCTAGAAGCAGTCCCCTGAGCTCCTACGAGCAGTACTTC. This chain joins TRBV5-1 and TRBJ2-7; D is uncertain. Per germline, CDR1 SGHRS and CDR2 YFSETQ. This CDR3 comprises 17 residues. The V end lost 4 bases, the J end lost 0 bases, and 20 bases lay between the germline ends.

This sequence joins TRBV28 and TRBJ2-7; no definite D call. Germline lookup yields CDR1 MDHEN and CDR2 SYDVKM. V was pared by 4 bases and J by 4 bases, with 8 bases between. The CDR3 runs 12 residues. CDR3 in amino acids: CASSSPQYEQYF. As DNA, the CDR3 is TGTGCCAGCAGTTCTCCACAGTACGAGCAGTACTTC.

With respect to this clone: The sample holds other DNA sequences that translate to the same CDR3. This chain connects TRBV6-5 to TRBJ2-3; a possible D gene is TRBD1 (6 bases). V lost 6 bases and J lost 0, with 7 bases in between. This CDR3 is 13 amino acids long. CDR1 and CDR2 from the germline V gene are MNHEY and SVGAGI. This chain's CDR3 is CASRQGSTDTQYF. The CDR3 DNA reads TGTGCCAGCAGACAGGGAAGCACAGATACGCAGTATTTT.

This clone showed up just a few times. This chain connects TRBV11-2 to TRBJ1-4; 8 nucleotides agree with TRBD1. The CDR3 has 15 residues. CDR1 and CDR2 from the germline V gene are SGHAT and FQNNGV. J gave up 2 bases and V 5 bases, and 4 bases lay outside the gene matches. CDR3 protein: CASSAQGVTNEKLFF. The CDR3 DNA reads TGTGCCAGCAGCGCACAGGGGGTTACTAATGAAAAACTGTTTTTT.

This chain links TRBV13 with TRBJ2-7, with 9 bases identical to TRBD1. The CDR3 runs 16 residues. Trimming at V came to 5 bases and at J to 5 bases, leaving 13 bases not matched to a gene. Germline V gene sequence: CDR1 PRHDT, CDR2 FYEKMQ (reference sequence). CDR3 sequence: CASSLGAGTGTHEQYF. The CDR3 coding sequence is TGTGCCAGCAGCCTTGGGGCCGGGACAGGGACTCACGAGCAGTACTTC.